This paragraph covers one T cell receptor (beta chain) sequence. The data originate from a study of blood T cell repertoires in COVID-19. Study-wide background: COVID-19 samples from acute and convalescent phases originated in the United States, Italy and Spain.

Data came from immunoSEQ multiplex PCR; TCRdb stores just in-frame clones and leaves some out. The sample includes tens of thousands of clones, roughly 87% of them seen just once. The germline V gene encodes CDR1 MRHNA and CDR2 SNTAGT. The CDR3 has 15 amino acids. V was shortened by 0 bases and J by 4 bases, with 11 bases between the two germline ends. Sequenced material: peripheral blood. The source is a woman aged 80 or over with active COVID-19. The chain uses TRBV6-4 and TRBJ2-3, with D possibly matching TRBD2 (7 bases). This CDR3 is CASSDSGGESDTQYF. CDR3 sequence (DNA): TGTGCCAGCAGTGACTCAGGGGGGGAGTCAGATACGCAGTATTTT.